One T cell receptor (beta chain) is described in this entry. What it recognizes is unknown. This sample stems from a study of cytomegalovirus exposure and HLA in healthy donors. Study-wide results and caveats: A missense variant in DCLRE1C was later tied to TCR beta V- and J-gene trimming. The study recorded 164 TCR beta chains that were cytomegalovirus-associated.

The CDR3 has 15 amino acids. Germline V gene sequence: CDR1 SGHVS, CDR2 FQNEAQ. Between the trimmed V and J ends, which lost 2 bases and 3 bases, there was a span of 10 bases. PCR used 60 Vbeta primers and 13 Jbeta primers. How the authors handled the data: A follow-up analysis tallied around 80 million unique TCR beta chains, roughly 10 million shared. The table came from immunoSEQ multiplex PCR; TCRdb's copy has only in-frame clones and leaves some out. That table supplies the V and J calls and clone size; D and trimming were determined from the DNA. The sample lists under 130,000 clones; 76% were seen once.

The chain has TRBV7-8 and TRBJ2-2, with D unresolved. This clonotype was obtained from a middle-aged man in good health and CMV-seropositive. Sequenced: PBMCs. The CDR3 nucleotides are TGTGCCAGCAGCTTAAACGGGTTCTACACCGGGGAGCTGTTTTTT. It translates to CASSLNGFYTGELFF.